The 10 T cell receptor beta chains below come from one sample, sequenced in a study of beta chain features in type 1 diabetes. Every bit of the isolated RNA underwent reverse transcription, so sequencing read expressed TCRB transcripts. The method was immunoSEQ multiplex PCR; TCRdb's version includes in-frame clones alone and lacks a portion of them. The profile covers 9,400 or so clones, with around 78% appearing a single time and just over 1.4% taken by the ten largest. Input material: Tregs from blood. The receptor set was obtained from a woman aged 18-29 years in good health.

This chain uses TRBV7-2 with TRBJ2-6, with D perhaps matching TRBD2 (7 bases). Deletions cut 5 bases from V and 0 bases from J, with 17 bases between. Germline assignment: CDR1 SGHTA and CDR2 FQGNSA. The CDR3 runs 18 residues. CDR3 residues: CASSPYAGGPSGANVLTF. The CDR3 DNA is TGTGCCAGCAGCCCTTATGCCGGGGGGCCCTCTGGGGCCAACGTCCTGACTTTC.

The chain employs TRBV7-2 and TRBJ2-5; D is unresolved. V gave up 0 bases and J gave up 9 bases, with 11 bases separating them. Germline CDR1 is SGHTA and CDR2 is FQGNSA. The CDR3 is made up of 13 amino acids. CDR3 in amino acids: CASSLAPKQAQYF. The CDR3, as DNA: TGTGCCAGCAGCTTAGCCCCAAAGCAGGCCCAGTACTTC.

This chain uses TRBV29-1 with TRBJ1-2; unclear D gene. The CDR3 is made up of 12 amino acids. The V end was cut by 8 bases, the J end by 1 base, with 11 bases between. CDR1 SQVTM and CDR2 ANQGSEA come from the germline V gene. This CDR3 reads CSSGLINYGYTF. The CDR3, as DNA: TGCAGCTCCGGACTGATTAACTATGGCTACACCTTC.

This chain's CDR3 is CASSRTGTSGNEQFF. CDR3 in DNA: TGCGCCAGCAGCCGAACCGGGACTAGCGGGAATGAGCAGTTCTTC. The rearrangement joins TRBV5-1 to TRBJ2-1; 12 nucleotides align to TRBD2. This CDR3 is built from 15 residues. The J segment lost 7 bases and the V segment lost 4 bases, leaving 6 bases of the junction unmatched. Germline lookup yields CDR1 SGHRS and CDR2 YFSETQ.

CDR3 nucleotide sequence: TGTGCCTGGAGTCAGGGCTCTGGAAACACCATATATTTT. Translated: CAWSQGSGNTIYF. The chain employs TRBV30 and TRBJ1-3; D may be TRBD1 (5 bases). The CDR3 length is 13 residues. Trimming cost V 2 bases and J 0 bases, with 5 bases left between them. Germline V gives CDR1 GTSNPN, CDR2 SVGIG (reference sequence).

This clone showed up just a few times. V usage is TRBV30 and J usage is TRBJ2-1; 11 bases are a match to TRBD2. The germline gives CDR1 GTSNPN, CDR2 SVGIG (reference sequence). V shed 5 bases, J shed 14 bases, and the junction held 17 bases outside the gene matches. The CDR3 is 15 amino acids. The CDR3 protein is CAWSRRRTSGSQKFF. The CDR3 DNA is TGTGCCTGGTCCCGCAGACGGACTAGCGGGTCCCAGAAGTTCTTC. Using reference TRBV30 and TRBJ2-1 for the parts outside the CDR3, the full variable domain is SQTIHQWPATLVQPVGSPLSLECTVEGTSNPNLYWYRQAAGRGLQLLFYSVGIGQISSEVPQNLSASRPQDRQFILSSKKLLLSDSGFYLCAWSRRRTSGSQKFFGPGTRLTVL.

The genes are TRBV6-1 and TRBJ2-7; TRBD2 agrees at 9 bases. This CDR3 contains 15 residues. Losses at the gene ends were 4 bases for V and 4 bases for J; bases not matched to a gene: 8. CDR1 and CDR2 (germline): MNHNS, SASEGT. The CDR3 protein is CASSALSGSLYEQYF. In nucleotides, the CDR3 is TGTGCCAGCAGTGCTCTTAGCGGGAGTCTATACGAGCAGTACTTC.

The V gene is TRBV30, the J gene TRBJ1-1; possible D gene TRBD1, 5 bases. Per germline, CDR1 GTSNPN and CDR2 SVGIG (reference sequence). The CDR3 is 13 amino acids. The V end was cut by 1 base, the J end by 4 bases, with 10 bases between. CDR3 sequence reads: CAWSDGRGTEAFF. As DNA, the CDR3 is TGTGCCTGGAGTGATGGGAGGGGCACTGAAGCTTTCTTT.

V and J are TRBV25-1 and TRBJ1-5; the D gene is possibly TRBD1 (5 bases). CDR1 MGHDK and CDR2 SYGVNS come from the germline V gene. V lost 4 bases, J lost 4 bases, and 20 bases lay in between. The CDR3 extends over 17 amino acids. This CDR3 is CASSGGGTGAGNQPQHF. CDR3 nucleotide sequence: TGTGCCAGCAGTGGGGGGGGGACCGGCGCTGGGAATCAGCCCCAGCATTTT.

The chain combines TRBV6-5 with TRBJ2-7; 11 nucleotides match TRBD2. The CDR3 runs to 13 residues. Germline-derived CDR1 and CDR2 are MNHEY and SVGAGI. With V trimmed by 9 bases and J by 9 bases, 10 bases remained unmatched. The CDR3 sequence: CASRLAGSVGQYF. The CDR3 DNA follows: TGTGCCAGTCGACTAGCGGGGTCCGTGGGGCAGTACTTC.